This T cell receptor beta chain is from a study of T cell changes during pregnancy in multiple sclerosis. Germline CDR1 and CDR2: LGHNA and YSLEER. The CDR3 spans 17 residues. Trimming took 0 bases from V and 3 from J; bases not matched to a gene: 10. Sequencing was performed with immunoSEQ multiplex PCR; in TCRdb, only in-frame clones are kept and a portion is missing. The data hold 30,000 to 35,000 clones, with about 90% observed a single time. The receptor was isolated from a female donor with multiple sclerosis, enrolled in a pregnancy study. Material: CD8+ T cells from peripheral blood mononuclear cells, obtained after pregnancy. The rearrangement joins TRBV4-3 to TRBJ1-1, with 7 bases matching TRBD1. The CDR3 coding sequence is TGCGCCAGCAGCCAAGATGGGAAGGGGGCAAGGGACACTGAAGCTTTCTTT. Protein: CASSQDGKGARDTEAFF.